This entry features one T cell receptor (beta chain) sequence. What it binds is unknown. The CDR3 sequence is 12 residues long. Trimming left V 6 bases short and J 15 bases short, with 18 bases between. Per the germline V gene, CDR1 is SNHLY and CDR2 is FYNNEI. The data originate from a study of radiotherapy plus CTLA-4 blockade in lung cancer. Study context: Objective response rate was around 20%; disease control rate, approximately 33%.

Assay: immunoSEQ multiplex PCR; the TCRdb copy retains only in-frame clones and omits some. The data hold tens of thousands of clones, with about three quarters observed a single time. Study outcomes and limitations: In blood, tumor-derived TCR clones expanded after radiotherapy plus ipilimumab.

CTLA-4 blockade with ipilimumab, together with focal radiation, was given to patients with chemo-refractory metastatic non-small-cell lung cancer. The origin of this receptor is a human donor with non-small cell lung cancer whose response to radiotherapy plus ipilimumab could not be evaluated. This sequence joins TRBV2 and TRBJ1-5; D is perhaps TRBD1 (6 bases). This specimen was peripheral blood, taken from a patient treated with radiotherapy plus ipilimumab. Here the CDR3 reads CASSDPGGQGHF. CDR3 DNA sequence: TGTGCCAGCAGCGACCCGGGGGGGCAGGGGCATTTT. The full variable domain, its missing parts supplied by reference TRBV2 and TRBJ1-5, is EPEVTQTPSHQVTQMGQEVILRCVPISNHLYFYWYRQILGQKVEFLVSFYNNEISEKSEIFDDQFSVERPDGSNFTLKIRSTKLEDSAMYFCASSDPGGQGHFGDGTRLSIL.